This T cell receptor (beta chain) was sequenced during a study of regulatory T cells in long-lasting Graves disease. Study as a whole: Antithyroid drug exposure in newly diagnosed Graves' patients had lasted under 3 months. Notes on the study in general: TRBV28 was favored in persistent disease, as were TRBJ1-2 and TRBJ2-5. Reduced TCR diversity was observed in persistent Graves' patients versus newly diagnosed patients.

Time point specified: newly diagnosed GD, antithyroid drugs for less than 3 months. PBMC RNA served as the TCR library source. The length of the CDR3 is 16 residues. CDR1 and CDR2 (germline): LNHNV, YYDKDF (reference sequence). V shed 2 bases and J 7 bases; nucleotides not matched to a gene: 3. This clonotype was found many times. Its target is not known. Building of the TCR beta libraries involved iRepertoire HTBI primers and Arm-PCR of CDR3 regions. One entry per CDR3 protein, called by TCRdb with MiXCR from the multiplex PCR reads. The sample yields about half a million distinct CDR3 sequences, approximately 12% seen once. The sample also formed part of further work on T cells in Graves' hyperthyroidism and ophthalmopathy. That work adds: In the first-round RT-PCR of the TCR CDR3, the HTBI primer set was used.

Sequenced here: peripheral blood mononuclear cells (PBMCs), sampled at new diagnosis, from a patient treated with antithyroid drugs. The rearrangement joins TRBV15 to TRBJ2-1; 15 positions agree with TRBD2. The receptor comes from a young woman with Graves disease. CDR3: CATSRPGLAGGNEQFF. In DNA, the CDR3 is TGTGCCACCAGCAGACCCGGACTAGCGGGGGGGAATGAGCAGTTCTTC. The variable domain in full, completed from reference TRBV15 and TRBJ2-1, reads DAMVIQNPRYQVTQFGKPVTLSCSQTLNHNVMYWYQQKSSQAPKLLFHYYDKDFNNEADTPDNFQSRRPNTSFCFLDIRSPGLGDTAMYLCATSRPGLAGGNEQFFGPGTRLTVL.